This T cell receptor beta chain is from a study of T cell clonotyping in hematopoietic cell transplantation. Notes on the study in general: CD4 and CD8 repertoire contributions could not be separated without sorting. Higher Inverse Simpson Index values in graft donor and pretransplant recipient predicted broader posttransplant TCR diversity.

Repertoires were generated with immunoSEQ multiplex PCR, while TCRdb's copy carries only in-frame clones and drops some. Of approximately 5,000 clones listed, around three quarters were seen once; the top ten hold 21%. In regard to this clone: Its target is not known.

Germline trimming cut 6 bases from V and 2 bases from J; bases unmatched to any gene: 3. Germline V gene data show CDR1 as KGHSH and CDR2 as LQKENI. The CDR3 is made up of 13 amino acids. The chain is built from TRBV18 and TRBJ1-1, with TRBD1 identical over 7 bases. This receptor was obtained from a male patient in his sixties or seventies who had an allogeneic stem cell transplant, so T cells may come from the graft donor. Some clones in this sample may be carry-over from other donors' samples. The sequenced sample was peripheral blood mononuclear cells, obtained 100 days after allogeneic stem cell transplant. CDR3 in amino acids: CASSRQGNTEAFF. CDR3 bases: TGTGCCAGCTCCCGACAGGGAAACACTGAAGCTTTCTTT.